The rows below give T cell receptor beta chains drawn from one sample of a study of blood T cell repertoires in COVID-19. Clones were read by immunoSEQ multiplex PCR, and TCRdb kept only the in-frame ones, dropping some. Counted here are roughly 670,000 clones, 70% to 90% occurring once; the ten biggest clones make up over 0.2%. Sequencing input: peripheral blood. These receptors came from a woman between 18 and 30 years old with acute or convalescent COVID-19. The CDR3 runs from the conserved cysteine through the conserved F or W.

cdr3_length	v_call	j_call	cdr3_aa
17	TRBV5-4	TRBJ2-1	CASSPEPRKGVYNEQFF
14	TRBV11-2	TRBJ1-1	CASSGPGGWTEAFF
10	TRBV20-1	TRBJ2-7	CSALTGNQYF
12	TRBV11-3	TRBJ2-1	CASSLSIGEQFF
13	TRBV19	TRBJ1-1	CASSIQANTEAFF
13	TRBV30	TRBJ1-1	CAWSRGQGTEAFF
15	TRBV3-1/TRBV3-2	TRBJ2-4	CASSQGLAGKNIQYF
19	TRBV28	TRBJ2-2	CASSTILAGGPVSSGELFF
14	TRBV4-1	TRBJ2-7	CASSQDRASYEQYF
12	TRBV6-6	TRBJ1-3	CASSYPGNTIYF
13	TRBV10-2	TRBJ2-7	CASRDRGAYEQYF
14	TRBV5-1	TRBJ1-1	CASSLERGNTEAFF
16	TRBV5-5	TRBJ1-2	CASSVRVRQGSYGYTF
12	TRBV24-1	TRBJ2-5	CATRDREETQYF
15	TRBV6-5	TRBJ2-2	CASISQGSSWLELFF
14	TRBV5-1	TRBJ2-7	CASSLGQDSYEQYF
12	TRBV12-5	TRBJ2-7	CASGFGSYEQYF
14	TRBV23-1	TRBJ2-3	CASSQCRGRDTQYF
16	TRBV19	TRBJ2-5	CASSKSGTGTEGTQYF
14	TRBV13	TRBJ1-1	CATSTGSMNTEAFF
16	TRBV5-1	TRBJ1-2	CASSLEPPGPNYGYTF
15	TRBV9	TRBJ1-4	CASSVGTGLNEKLFF
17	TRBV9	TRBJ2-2	CASSSPSTGIDTGELFF
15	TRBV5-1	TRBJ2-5	CASSLSTGAQETQYF
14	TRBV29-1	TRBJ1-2	CSVGRGQGGYGYTF
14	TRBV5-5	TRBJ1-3	CASNRGLAGNTIYF
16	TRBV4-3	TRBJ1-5	CASSQESGGGGQPQHF
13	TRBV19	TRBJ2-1	CASSITSWSEQFF
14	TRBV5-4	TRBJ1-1	CASSPEAGGTEAFF
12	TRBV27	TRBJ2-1	CASSLGGVEQFF
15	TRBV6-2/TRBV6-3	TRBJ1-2	CASSYSRGGLFGYTF
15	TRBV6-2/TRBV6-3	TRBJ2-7	CASSYSTQGVHEQYF
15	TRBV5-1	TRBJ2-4	CASSASTGAANIQYF